The following is a T cell receptor beta chain sequence with its context. These data are taken from a study of blood T cell repertoires in COVID-19. As for the study in general: COVID-19 samples from acute and convalescent phases originated in the United States, Italy and Spain.

Per the authors' pipeline: Amplification of reference gene primers was used by the study to estimate nucleated cell counts. Sequenced by immunoSEQ multiplex PCR; TCRdb stores in-frame clones only, minus some. D and trimming come from the DNA, and the V and J calls and clone size come from that table. The sample has 470,000 or so clones, roughly 87% seen once; the top ten hold about 2.1%. The J segment lost 5 bases and the V segment lost 5 bases, leaving 8 bases of the junction unmatched. The CDR3 is 14 amino acids. Per the germline V gene, CDR1 is MNHEY and CDR2 is SMNVEV (reference sequence). Ages ranged from about 18 to 89 years, with residence in around 24 US areas. Clinical history reported by participants formed the basis on which cohorts were assigned.

This TCR was recovered from a woman younger than 35 with acute COVID-19. Sequenced sample: PBMCs or T cells enriched from blood (not recorded which). The rearrangement joins TRBV27 to TRBJ1-2; TRBD1 matches at 7 bases. The CDR3 loop reads CASSPTETGYGYTF. In nucleotides, the CDR3 is TGTGCCAGCAGTCCTACAGAGACAGGGTATGGCTACACCTTC.